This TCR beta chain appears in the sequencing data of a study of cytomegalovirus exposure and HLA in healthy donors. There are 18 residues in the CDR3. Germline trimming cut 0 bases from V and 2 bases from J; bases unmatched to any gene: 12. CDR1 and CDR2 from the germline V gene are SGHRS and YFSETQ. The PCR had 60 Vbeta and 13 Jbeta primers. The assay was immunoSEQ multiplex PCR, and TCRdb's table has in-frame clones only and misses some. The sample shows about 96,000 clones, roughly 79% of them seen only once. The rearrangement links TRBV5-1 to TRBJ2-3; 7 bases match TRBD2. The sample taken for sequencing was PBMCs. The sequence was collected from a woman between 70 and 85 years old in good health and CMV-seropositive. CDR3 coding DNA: TGCGCCAGCAGCTTGGAAGGTCCGGGGGGAGGGTCCACAGATACGCAGTATTTT. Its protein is CASSLEGPGGGSTDTQYF.